These 6 T cell receptor beta chains originate from one sample sequenced in a study of Ad26.COV2.S vaccination and SARS-CoV-2 variants. This sample's treatment: about 20 received Ad26.COV2.S at low or high dose, single or two shots; about five received placebo; per-sample allocation not given. Sampling occurred on day 63 after the first vaccine or placebo injection. Some clones are missing from TCRdb's copy, which holds only in-frame ones; the method was immunoSEQ multiplex PCR. Of 330,000 or so clones in the sample, 90% are singletons; the top ten hold about 5%. This material consisted of peripheral blood, taken in a trial of Ad26.COV2.S vaccine versus placebo. The receptors originated from a person aged 18 to 59 who received the Ad26.COV2.S COVID-19 vaccine or a placebo.

The rearrangement uses TRBV6-5 and TRBJ1-1; no reliable D call. V lost 4 bases, J lost 1 base, and 10 bases lay in between. CDR3 length: 14 amino acids. Germline CDR1 and CDR2: MNHEY and SVGAGI. The CDR3 DNA follows: TGTGCCAGCAGTTCCCTTCATTCGAACACTGAAGCTTTCTTT. Translating it yields CASSSLHSNTEAFF.

The chain couples TRBV9 to TRBJ2-5, with 7 bases matching TRBD2. V shed 1 base and J 2 bases; nucleotides not matched to a gene: 11. The CDR3 covers 17 residues. Germline-derived CDR1 and CDR2 are SGDLS and YYNGEE. The CDR3 DNA is TGTGCCAGCAGCGTAAGGCCCCAGCTAGCGGTACAAGAGACCCAGTACTTC. This translates into CASSVRPQLAVQETQYF.

The rearrangement uses TRBV7-2 and TRBJ1-5; no clear D gene. Trimming took 4 bases from V and 1 from J, leaving 5 bases between them. Germline V gene data show CDR1 as SGHTA and CDR2 as FQGNSA. CDR3 length: 13 amino acids. In DNA form, the CDR3 reads TGTGCCAGCAGCTCGAGGAGCAATCAGCCCCAGCATTTT. Encoded protein: CASSSRSNQPQHF.

This clone was recorded a few times. The sample carries other DNA sequences with the same CDR3. This chain uses TRBV15 with TRBJ2-5; TRBD1 matches 9 bases. The CDR3 spans 14 residues. Trimming removed 3 bases from V and 4 bases from J; junction bases left unmatched: 3. Germline CDR1 reads LNHNV; CDR2 reads YYDKDF (reference sequence). In nucleotides, the CDR3 is TGTGCCACCAGCAGGGACAGGGGTTTAGAGACCCAGTACTTC. Translated, it gives CATSRDRGLETQYF.

The chain has TRBV7-2 and TRBJ1-5; D not resolved. V was pared by 4 bases and J by 0 bases, with 13 bases between. Germline CDR1 and CDR2: SGHTA and FQGNSA. This CDR3 region has 16 residues. The CDR3 DNA sequence: TGTGCCAGCAGCTCCTGGGGTGGGGTTAGCAATCAGCCCCAGCATTTT. As protein: CASSSWGGVSNQPQHF.

V is TRBV29-1 and J is TRBJ2-1; 7 nucleotides match TRBD1. The V segment lost 6 bases and the J segment 9 bases; nucleotides outside the gene matches: 8. Germline assignment: CDR1 SQVTM and CDR2 ANQGSEA. This CDR3 spans 12 amino acids. This CDR3 is CSVRTGVSEQFF. As DNA, the CDR3 is TGCAGCGTGCGAACAGGGGTTAGTGAGCAGTTCTTC.